This TCR beta chain was found in a study of graft-versus-host responses after intestinal transplantation. Study at large: Anti-thymocyte globulin induction was given to all recipients, followed by tacrolimus and steroids for three to four years.

This clone has only one observation. Co-plating was performed using roughly 200,000 CFSE-labeled responder cells and roughly 200,000 irradiated, violet-dye-labeled stimulator cells. Sorted after the reaction were proliferating CFSE-low CD3+CD4+ and CD3+CD8+ responders. TCRdb's copy holds only in-frame clones and misses some; the assay was immunoSEQ multiplex PCR. There are about 1,800 clones in the sample; approximately 40% occur only once, and roughly 9% lies in the top ten. Findings and limits, study-wide: Investigators detected GvH clones in recipient marrow, with some emerging earlier in ileum or blood.

The source was alloreactive CD8+ T cells from a mixed lymphocyte reaction culture, collected before transplantation. Subset reported: CFSE-low proliferating T cells sorted from approximately six-day pre-transplant mixed lymphocyte reaction (GvH or HvG direction). This receptor was taken from a human patient who was an organ donor for intestinal transplantation.

The CDR3 nucleotides read TGTGCCAGCAGCGGAGAGCGTAATGAAAAACTGTTTTTT. It specifies CASSGERNEKLFF. The chain combines TRBV9 with TRBJ1-4; D gene uncertain. V shed 3 bases and J shed 4 bases, with 7 bases lying between them. Germline CDR1 reads SGDLS; CDR2 reads YYNGEE. The CDR3 consists of 13 residues.